This T cell receptor (beta chain) was sequenced during a study of response to subunit inactivated influenza vaccine. Whole-study results and caveats: The authors suggested that every seasonal influenza vaccination recruits few new T cells.

TCRdb reprocessed the RT-PCR reads with MiXCR, giving one entry per CDR3 protein. The sample has roughly 570,000 distinct CDR3 sequences; over 10% are singletons. This clonotype was counted ten times or more. Its matching antigen is unknown. This receptor was taken from a man aged 45-65 years who received an inactivated influenza vaccine. Sequences were derived from PBMCs from blood, sampled roughly 6 weeks after vaccination.

The CDR3 DNA reads TGTGCCAGCAGTGGCCAGGTCTACGAGCAGTACTTC. It specifies CASSGQVYEQYF. The V gene is TRBV12-3 or TRBV12-4, the J gene TRBJ2-7, with D unclear. The CDR3 extends over 12 amino acids. Trimming took 5 bases from V and 3 from J, leaving 8 bases between them.